The clone carrying this T cell receptor beta chain appeared a single time. The data were obtained in a study of radiation and T cells in renal cell carcinoma. The time point denotes: baseline pretreatment blood. The treatment here: 15 Gy SBRT to primary tumor, nephrectomy 4 weeks later. The CDR3 totals 14 residues. Between the trimmed V and J ends, which lost 7 bases and 3 bases, there was a span of 11 bases. Germline CDR1 reads SGHDT; CDR2 reads YYEEEE. Libraries were prepared by immunoSEQ multiplex PCR; TCRdb keeps only in-frame clonotypes and omits some of them. The sample lists about 140,000 clones, over 80% occurring once.

This clonotype was obtained from a woman aged 45-59 years with renal cell carcinoma. The sequencing used blood, collected from a patient whose treatment included radiotherapy and nephrectomy. V usage is TRBV5-6 and J usage is TRBJ2-6, with TRBD2 as a possible D gene (7 bases). CDR3 in amino acids: CASSGGRGANVLTF. The CDR3 nucleotides are TGTGCCAGCTCCGGGGGGCGTGGGGCCAACGTCCTGACTTTC.